The next 5 T cell receptor beta chains were all read from a single sample in a study of T cells in Graves' hyperthyroidism and ophthalmopathy. Using RNA transcripts as the source, TCR beta CDR3 regions were amplified. HTBI primers drove first-round RT-PCR of the TCR CDR3. TCRdb redid the calling of the multiplex PCR reads with MiXCR, one entry per CDR3 protein. This sample has hundreds of thousands of distinct CDR3 sequences, with approximately 15% found just once. The sample consisted of blood. The receptors shown here come from a woman aged 18-35 years with Graves' hyperthyroidism.

Of note for this clonotype: A read error is possible here, since a much larger clone lies one base away. The chain employs TRBV5-1 and TRBJ2-1, with TRBD1 identical over 10 bases. The CDR3 length is 14 residues. Germline V CDR1 and CDR2: SGHRS, YFSETQ. Trimming removed 4 bases from V and 10 bases from J; junction bases left unmatched: 8. The CDR3 protein is CASSISGQGGEQFF. The CDR3 nucleotides read TGCGCCAGCAGCATTTCTGGACAGGGGGGCGAGCAGTTCTTC.

This clonotype was recorded many times. The chain uses TRBV12-3 or TRBV12-4 and TRBJ1-2; TRBD1 is a possible D gene (5 bases). The CDR3 covers 14 residues. V lost 3 bases to trimming and J lost 8 bases, with 16 bases between them. CDR3 DNA sequence: TGTGCCAGCAGTTTTAGGGCAGGGAATGGGGGCTACACCTTC. Its protein product is CASSFRAGNGGYTF.

The table lists this clonotype with many counts. The gene calls are TRBV7-2 and TRBJ1-1; D unresolved. The V and J ends lost 0 bases and 1 base respectively, with 9 bases between them. The CDR3 is made up of 15 amino acids. Germline CDR1 SGHTA, CDR2 FQGNSA. This chain's CDR3 is CASSLAAVSNTEAFF. The DNA of the CDR3 is TGTGCCAGCAGCTTAGCTGCGGTATCGAACACTGAAGCTTTCTTT. The entire variable domain, with the rest obtained from reference TRBV7-2 and TRBJ1-1, is as follows: GAGVSQSPSNKVTEKGKDVELRCDPISGHTALYWYRQSLGQGLEFLIYFQGNSAPDKSGLPSDRFSAERTGGSVSTLTIQRTQQEDSAVYLCASSLAAVSNTEAFFGQGTRLTVV.

This clonotype was seen more than once but under ten times. V is TRBV27 and J is TRBJ1-2; D is possibly TRBD1 (6 bases). V dropped 5 bases and J dropped 8 bases, with 18 bases sitting between them. The germline gives CDR1 MNHEY, CDR2 SMNVEV (reference sequence). The CDR3 is 14 amino acids. CDR3 sequence: CASSPHQGLEGYTF. The CDR3 DNA follows: TGTGCCAGCAGTCCCCATCAGGGGCTGGAAGGCTACACCTTC.

The V and J genes are TRBV7-2 and TRBJ2-2; tentative D call: TRBD2 (6 bases). CDR1 and CDR2 (germline): SGHTA, FQGNSA. The V end lost 7 bases, the J end lost 5 bases, and 11 bases lay between the germline ends. The CDR3 runs 13 residues. CDR3 sequence reads: CASTSRGTGELFF. The CDR3 DNA is TGTGCCAGCACCTCCCGGGGGACCGGGGAGCTGTTTTTT. The full variable domain, rest sourced from reference TRBV7-2 and TRBJ2-2, is GAGVSQSPSNKVTEKGKDVELRCDPISGHTALYWYRQSLGQGLEFLIYFQGNSAPDKSGLPSDRFSAERTGGSVSTLTIQRTQQEDSAVYLCASTSRGTGELFFGEGSRLTVL.